The rows below give T cell receptor beta chains drawn from one sample of a study of shared clonotypes between healthy human individuals. Measured with immunoSEQ multiplex PCR; TCRdb has only the in-frame clones, and not every one. The sample yields fewer than 1 million clones, about 96% seen once. Sequencing was done on a sample of naive CD8+ T cells sorted from blood. These receptors all come from a man younger than 40 in good health. The CDR3 runs from the conserved cysteine through the conserved F or W. The order of the fields is V gene, D gene, J gene, clone size, CDR3 protein. A D gene is named only where the DNA matches it firmly. Not every row has a clone size; where given, it reads once, few, many or a size class.

v_call: TRBV4-1
d_call: .
j_call: TRBJ2-7
clone_size: .
cdr3_aa: CASSQVLGGNEQYF

v_call: TRBV7-9
d_call: .
j_call: TRBJ1-4
clone_size: .
cdr3_aa: CASTRTNEKLFF

v_call: TRBV5-1
d_call: .
j_call: TRBJ2-1
clone_size: .
cdr3_aa: CASNDFGWLGSSYNEQFF

v_call: TRBV19
d_call: .
j_call: TRBJ2-1
clone_size: .
cdr3_aa: CASRIGGLRDNEQFF

v_call: TRBV2
d_call: .
j_call: TRBJ2-1
clone_size: .
cdr3_aa: CASPGRLDAQFF

v_call: TRBV27
d_call: TRBD1
j_call: TRBJ2-1
clone_size: .
cdr3_aa: CASSLYPDRNNEQFF

v_call: TRBV15
d_call: TRBD2
j_call: TRBJ2-7
clone_size: once
cdr3_aa: CATSPRTSGYEQYF

v_call: TRBV7-8
d_call: .
j_call: TRBJ1-1
clone_size: .
cdr3_aa: CASSLVWQGMNTEAFF

v_call: TRBV13
d_call: .
j_call: TRBJ1-1
clone_size: .
cdr3_aa: CASSAPDLDIAFF

v_call: TRBV19
d_call: .
j_call: TRBJ2-5
clone_size: .
cdr3_aa: CASSMGWETQYF

v_call: TRBV7-8
d_call: TRBD1
j_call: TRBJ2-5
clone_size: .
cdr3_aa: CASSLVAHLFGQGWETQYF

v_call: TRBV27
d_call: TRBD1
j_call: TRBJ1-5
clone_size: .
cdr3_aa: CASSLQTGPNQPQHF

v_call: TRBV7-9
d_call: TRBD1
j_call: TRBJ1-5
clone_size: .
cdr3_aa: CASSSGQGGHQPQHF

v_call: TRBV7-8
d_call: .
j_call: TRBJ1-3
clone_size: .
cdr3_aa: CASSLGSGGTIYF

v_call: TRBV5-1
d_call: .
j_call: TRBJ2-3
clone_size: .
cdr3_aa: CASSLDLPGTTDTQYF

v_call: TRBV6-5
d_call: .
j_call: TRBJ2-5
clone_size: .
cdr3_aa: CASSYFGGLETQYF

v_call: TRBV5-6
d_call: .
j_call: TRBJ2-3
clone_size: .
cdr3_aa: CASRSGGRYTDTQYF

v_call: TRBV13
d_call: .
j_call: TRBJ1-1
clone_size: once
cdr3_aa: CASSLGRGRNTEAFF

v_call: TRBV29-1
d_call: TRBD2
j_call: TRBJ2-2
clone_size: .
cdr3_aa: CSVRGRGTGELFF

v_call: TRBV2
d_call: .
j_call: TRBJ2-5
clone_size: .
cdr3_aa: CASILAETQYF

v_call: TRBV27
d_call: .
j_call: TRBJ2-7
clone_size: .
cdr3_aa: CASSLSASGGRPYEQYF

v_call: TRBV7-2
d_call: .
j_call: TRBJ2-7
clone_size: .
cdr3_aa: CASSPGPNYEQYF

v_call: TRBV27
d_call: TRBD2
j_call: TRBJ2-1
clone_size: .
cdr3_aa: CASSSPSGRMDEQFF

v_call: TRBV6-5
d_call: TRBD1
j_call: TRBJ2-1
clone_size: .
cdr3_aa: CATGTGINEQFF

v_call: TRBV18
d_call: .
j_call: TRBJ1-2
clone_size: .
cdr3_aa: CASSSTGPPADGYTF

v_call: TRBV7-3
d_call: .
j_call: TRBJ2-3
clone_size: .
cdr3_aa: CASSLTGAFTDTQYF

v_call: TRBV18
d_call: .
j_call: TRBJ2-7
clone_size: .
cdr3_aa: CASSPNGAYEQYF

v_call: TRBV7-2
d_call: .
j_call: TRBJ2-1
clone_size: once
cdr3_aa: CASSRGGGDHEQFF

v_call: TRBV15
d_call: .
j_call: TRBJ1-4
clone_size: once
cdr3_aa: CATSRGVGVEKLFF

v_call: TRBV9
d_call: TRBD2
j_call: TRBJ2-7
clone_size: .
cdr3_aa: CASSEGRGNSYEQYF

v_call: TRBV29-1
d_call: .
j_call: TRBJ2-3
clone_size: .
cdr3_aa: CSVVKGVGTDTQYF

v_call: TRBV6-4
d_call: TRBD2
j_call: TRBJ2-2
clone_size: .
cdr3_aa: CASSLLAGVSRELFF

v_call: TRBV4-3
d_call: TRBD2
j_call: TRBJ2-7
clone_size: .
cdr3_aa: CASSLGLAGAYEQYF

v_call: TRBV28
d_call: TRBD2
j_call: TRBJ2-1
clone_size: .
cdr3_aa: CASRSGTSGSLSYNEQFF

v_call: TRBV19
d_call: .
j_call: TRBJ2-5
clone_size: .
cdr3_aa: CASSLGPGPQTQYF

v_call: TRBV28
d_call: .
j_call: TRBJ2-1
clone_size: .
cdr3_aa: CASSTRVSANNEQFF

v_call: TRBV7-3
d_call: .
j_call: TRBJ2-3
clone_size: .
cdr3_aa: CASSRNADTQYF

v_call: TRBV28
d_call: .
j_call: TRBJ1-5
clone_size: once
cdr3_aa: CASSRNSNQPQHF

v_call: TRBV29-1
d_call: TRBD2
j_call: TRBJ2-1
clone_size: .
cdr3_aa: CSAGLDNEQFF

v_call: TRBV5-1
d_call: TRBD1
j_call: TRBJ1-1
clone_size: .
cdr3_aa: CASSLTGANTEAFF

v_call: TRBV4-3
d_call: .
j_call: TRBJ2-5
clone_size: .
cdr3_aa: CASSQAGVEQETQYF

v_call: TRBV7-8
d_call: .
j_call: TRBJ1-1
clone_size: .
cdr3_aa: CASSLGRPNTEAFF

v_call: TRBV23-1
d_call: TRBD1
j_call: TRBJ2-7
clone_size: .
cdr3_aa: CASSRPGGSLTSEQYF

v_call: TRBV28
d_call: .
j_call: TRBJ2-7
clone_size: once
cdr3_aa: CASGAGTFYEQYF